Listed below are T cell receptor beta chains from one sample, sequenced in a study of T cell responses to AZD1222 COVID-19 vaccine. Profiling relied on immunoSEQ multiplex PCR, and the TCRdb table lists in-frame clones only, not all of them. Counted here are 50,000 to 85,000 clones, around 74% occurring once; the ten biggest clones make up roughly 21%. The sequencing here drew on peripheral blood, taken on day 0 of MenACWY control vaccination. The origin of the receptors is an adult in good health. The CDR3 runs from the conserved cysteine through the conserved F or W. The order of the fields is D gene, clone size, V gene, J gene, CDR3 protein, CDR3 DNA. D genes are given only for firm matches. Expanded clones get a size class; other rows say once, few or many, or leave the size out.

D gene: TRBD1
clone size: NA
V gene: TRBV5-1
J gene: TRBJ2-4
CDR3 protein: CASSTTGAGNIQYF
CDR3 DNA: TGCGCCAGCAGCACGACAGGGGCGGGGAACATTCAGTACTTC

D gene: NA
clone size: NA
V gene: TRBV4-3
J gene: TRBJ2-2
CDR3 protein: CASSQDLGPGELFF
CDR3 DNA: TGCGCCAGCAGCCAGGACCTCGGCCCGGGGGAGCTGTTTTTT

D gene: NA
clone size: NA
V gene: TRBV29-1
J gene: TRBJ2-7
CDR3 protein: CSAGLGPNEQYF
CDR3 DNA: TGCAGCGCTGGACTGGGTCCTAACGAGCAGTACTTC

D gene: NA
clone size: NA
V gene: TRBV6-5
J gene: TRBJ2-7
CDR3 protein: CASSYAVQEPYEQYF
CDR3 DNA: TGTGCCAGCAGTTACGCAGTGCAGGAACCCTACGAGCAGTACTTC

D gene: TRBD1
clone size: NA
V gene: TRBV11-3
J gene: TRBJ1-2
CDR3 protein: CASSSPPYSLKQGVHGYTF
CDR3 DNA: TGTGCCAGCAGCTCCCCTCCCTATTCCCTAAAACAGGGGGTCCATGGCTACACCTTC

D gene: TRBD1
clone size: NA
V gene: TRBV28
J gene: TRBJ1-5
CDR3 protein: CASSLWTGELSNQPQHF
CDR3 DNA: TGTGCCAGCAGTTTATGGACAGGGGAGCTGAGCAATCAGCCCCAGCATTTT

D gene: TRBD1
clone size: once
V gene: TRBV5-5
J gene: TRBJ1-1
CDR3 protein: CASSIQGAMGTEAFF
CDR3 DNA: TGTGCCAGCAGCATACAGGGGGCAATGGGCACTGAAGCTTTCTTT

D gene: TRBD2
clone size: NA
V gene: TRBV7-9
J gene: TRBJ2-7
CDR3 protein: CASSLGTSGLGEQYF
CDR3 DNA: TGTGCCAGCAGCTTGGGGACTAGCGGGCTGGGAGAGCAGTACTTC

D gene: TRBD1
clone size: NA
V gene: TRBV28
J gene: TRBJ2-7
CDR3 protein: CASSLSGQGRVHEQYF
CDR3 DNA: TGTGCCAGCAGCCTCTCAGGACAGGGTAGGGTCCACGAGCAGTACTTC

D gene: NA
clone size: NA
V gene: TRBV6-1
J gene: TRBJ1-5
CDR3 protein: CASSEESAQGGNQPQHF
CDR3 DNA: TGTGCCAGCAGTGAGGAGTCCGCCCAAGGGGGCAATCAGCCCCAGCATTTT

D gene: NA
clone size: NA
V gene: TRBV5-6
J gene: TRBJ2-7
CDR3 protein: CASSFRAADYEQYF
CDR3 DNA: TGTGCCAGCAGCTTCCGGGCCGCAGACTACGAGCAGTACTTC

D gene: NA
clone size: few
V gene: TRBV6-6
J gene: TRBJ2-1
CDR3 protein: CASSQEMSRVGEQFF
CDR3 DNA: TGTGCCAGCAGTCAAGAAATGTCCAGGGTAGGTGAGCAGTTCTTC

D gene: NA
clone size: NA
V gene: TRBV30
J gene: TRBJ1-1
CDR3 protein: CAWRATGFRTEAFF
CDR3 DNA: TGTGCCTGGCGGGCAACAGGTTTCCGGACTGAAGCTTTCTTT

D gene: NA
clone size: NA
V gene: TRBV11-2
J gene: TRBJ2-1
CDR3 protein: CASSFGYNEQFF
CDR3 DNA: TGTGCCAGCAGCTTCGGTTACAATGAGCAGTTCTTC

D gene: NA
clone size: NA
V gene: TRBV28
J gene: TRBJ2-3
CDR3 protein: CATLGGQNRDTQYF
CDR3 DNA: TGTGCCACCCTGGGAGGACAAAATCGAGATACGCAGTATTTT

D gene: TRBD1
clone size: NA
V gene: TRBV29-1
J gene: TRBJ1-1
CDR3 protein: CSGGTGAITEAFF
CDR3 DNA: TGCAGCGGTGGGACAGGGGCGATCACTGAAGCTTTCTTT

D gene: TRBD1
clone size: many
V gene: TRBV2
J gene: TRBJ1-5
CDR3 protein: CASSDRGNNQPQHF
CDR3 DNA: TGTGCCAGCAGTGACAGGGGGAACAATCAGCCCCAGCATTTT

D gene: TRBD1
clone size: NA
V gene: TRBV30
J gene: TRBJ1-5
CDR3 protein: CAWSYSTGGRNQPQHF
CDR3 DNA: TGTGCCTGGAGTTATTCGACAGGGGGACGCAATCAGCCCCAGCATTTT

D gene: NA
clone size: NA
V gene: TRBV4-2
J gene: TRBJ1-4
CDR3 protein: CASSQTSTGLEKLFF
CDR3 DNA: TGTGCCAGCAGCCAAACCTCGACGGGTTTGGAAAAACTGTTTTTT

D gene: NA
clone size: NA
V gene: TRBV28
J gene: TRBJ2-1
CDR3 protein: CASTATQGLLVWELDEQFF
CDR3 DNA: TGTGCCAGCACCGCGACGCAAGGGCTCCTAGTTTGGGAATTAGATGAGCAGTTCTTC

D gene: NA
clone size: NA
V gene: TRBV7-2
J gene: TRBJ2-7
CDR3 protein: CASSLDGRTYEQYF
CDR3 DNA: TGTGCCAGCAGCTTAGATGGGCGGACTTACGAGCAGTACTTC

D gene: NA
clone size: NA
V gene: TRBV2
J gene: TRBJ2-3
CDR3 protein: CASTRETDTQYF
CDR3 DNA: TGTGCCAGCACGAGGGAGACAGATACGCAGTATTTT